This TCR beta chain originates from a study of human versus mouse CDR3 diversity and MHC coevolution. Points from the study as a whole: By iCHAO1, human TCR beta clonotypes numbered roughly 1.6 million, the most. The lowest clonal inequality scores came from most of the three human donors. On average, humans showed more CDR3 deletions and insertions than mice. About 6 MHC II alleles selected the human T cells.

Germline V gives CDR1 SGHRS, CDR2 YFSETQ. V gave up 0 bases and J gave up 5 bases, with 8 bases separating them. CDR3 size: 13 residues. This clone was observed once. The antigen is not known. The repertoire was sequenced with immunoSEQ multiplex PCR; TCRdb's copy has only in-frame clones and lacks some. Among about 60,000 clones listed, about 94% were seen once. The sample consisted of naive CD4+ T cells from blood. Subset denoted: CD45RO-negative CD62L-positive naive CD4 T cells. This sequence originates from a person in their sixties in good health. The V gene is TRBV5-1, the J gene TRBJ1-2, with no clear D. DNA for the CDR3: TGCGCCAGCAGCTTGGAATCCACATATGGCTACACCTTC. The encoded protein is CASSLESTYGYTF. The entire variable domain, with the rest obtained from reference TRBV5-1 and TRBJ1-2, is as follows: KAGVTQTPRYLIKTRGQQVTLSCSPISGHRSVSWYQQTPGQGLQFLFEYFSETQRNKGNFPGRFSGRQFSNSRSEMNVSTLELGDSALYLCASSLESTYGYTFGSGTRLTVV.